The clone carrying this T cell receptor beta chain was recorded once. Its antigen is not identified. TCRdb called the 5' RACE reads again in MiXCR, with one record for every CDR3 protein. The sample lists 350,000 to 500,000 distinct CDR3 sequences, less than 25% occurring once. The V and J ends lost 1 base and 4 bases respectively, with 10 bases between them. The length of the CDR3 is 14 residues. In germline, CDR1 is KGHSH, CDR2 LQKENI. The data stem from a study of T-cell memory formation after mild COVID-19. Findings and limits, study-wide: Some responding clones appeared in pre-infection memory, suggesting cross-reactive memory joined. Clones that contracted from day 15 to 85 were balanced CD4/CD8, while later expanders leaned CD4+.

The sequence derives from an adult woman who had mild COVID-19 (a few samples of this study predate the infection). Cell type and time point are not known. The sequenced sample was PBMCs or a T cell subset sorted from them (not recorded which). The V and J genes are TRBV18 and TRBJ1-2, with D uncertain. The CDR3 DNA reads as TGTGCCAGCTCACCACTTAGCAAGGGCTATGGCTACACCTTC. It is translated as CASSPLSKGYGYTF.